This T cell receptor beta chain was recovered during a study of liver allograft versus peripheral blood T cells. Study-wide background: Repertoires of T cell receptors in transplanted livers were compared with recipients' peripheral blood repertoires.

Study observations and caveats: Peripheral blood reportedly held T cell receptor repertoires that differed from those inside liver allografts.

The V gene lost 5 bases and the J gene lost 8 bases, with 12 bases spanning the gap. This CDR3 has 12 amino acids. The germline V gene has CDR1 SEHNR and CDR2 FQNEAQ (reference sequence). TCRdb re-called the reads with MiXCR, one entry per CDR3 protein. The sample contains roughly 5,000 distinct CDR3 sequences, approximately 15% of which appear only once. The count of this clonotype is one. As yet, its antigen is unknown. The receptor comes from a human patient who had a liver transplant. Some of these T cells may belong to the graft donor. The chain carries TRBV7-9 and TRBJ1-1; D unclear. The CDR3 spells CASSARQREAFF. In nucleotides, the CDR3 is TGTGCCAGCAGCGCCCGACAAAGGGAAGCTTTCTTT. Variable domain in full (rest from reference TRBV7-9 and TRBJ1-1): DTGVSQNPRHKITKRGQNVTFRCDPISEHNRLYWYRQTLGQGPEFLTYFQNEAQLEKSRLLSDRFSAERPKGSFSTLEIQRTEQGDSAMYLCASSARQREAFFGQGTRLTVV.